Listed here are 3 T cell receptor beta chains from one sample, sequenced in a study of healthy donors' naive CD4 and CD8 T cells. Starting from around 500 ng of total RNA, TCR libraries were made with linear amplification. TCRdb reanalysed the reads using MiXCR and keeps one entry per CDR3 protein. The sample has approximately 180,000 distinct CDR3 sequences; nearly 75% are singletons. Sequenced input: naive CD4+ and CD8+ T cells sorted from blood, pooled from several donors. The origin of the receptors is a pool of human donors in good health; the sample pools cells from several healthy donors.

This clonotype has a handful of counts. The chain uses TRBV5-4 and TRBJ1-1, with D uncertain. CDR1 SGHNT and CDR2 YYREEE come from the germline V gene (reference sequence). CDR3 length: 13 residues. The ends were cut back, 1 base at V and 0 bases at J, with 4 bases in the middle. The CDR3 coding sequence is TGTGCCAGCAGCTTGTACGTGAACACTGAAGCTTTCTTT. Amino acids: CASSLYVNTEAFF.

The chain has TRBV11-3 and TRBJ2-1; no clear D. V lost 2 bases and J lost 10, with 9 bases in between. The CDR3 is made up of 12 amino acids. CDR1 and CDR2 from the germline V gene are SGHNT and YENEEA. This chain's CDR3 is CASSLYSLEQFF. The CDR3 DNA reads as TGTGCCAGCAGCTTATACTCATTGGAGCAGTTCTTC.

V gene TRBV27 combines with J gene TRBJ2-1; D is unclear. The germline V gene encodes CDR1 MNHEY and CDR2 SMNVEV (reference sequence). V was pared by 1 base and J by 5 bases, with 12 bases between. The CDR3 contains 15 residues. This chain's CDR3 is CASSLFASAHNEQFF. The CDR3 DNA is TGTGCCAGCAGTTTATTCGCCTCGGCCCACAATGAGCAGTTCTTC.